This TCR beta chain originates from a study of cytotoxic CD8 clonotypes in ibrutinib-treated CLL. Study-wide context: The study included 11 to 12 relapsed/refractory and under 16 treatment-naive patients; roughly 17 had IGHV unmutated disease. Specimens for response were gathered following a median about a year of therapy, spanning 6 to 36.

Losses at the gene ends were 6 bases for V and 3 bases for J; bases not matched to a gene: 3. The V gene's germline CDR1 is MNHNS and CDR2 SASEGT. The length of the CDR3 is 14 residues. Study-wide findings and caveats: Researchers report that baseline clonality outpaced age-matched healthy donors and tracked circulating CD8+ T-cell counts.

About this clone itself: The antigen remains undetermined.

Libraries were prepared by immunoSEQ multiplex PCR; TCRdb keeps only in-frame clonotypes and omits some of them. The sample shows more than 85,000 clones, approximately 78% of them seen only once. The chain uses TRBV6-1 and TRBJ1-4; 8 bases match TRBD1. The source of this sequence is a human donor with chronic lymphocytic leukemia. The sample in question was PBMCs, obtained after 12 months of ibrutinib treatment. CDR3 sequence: CASRLQGANEKLFF. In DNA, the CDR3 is TGTGCCAGCAGGCTACAGGGGGCTAATGAAAAACTGTTTTTT.